Following are 28 T cell receptor beta chains from one sample sequenced in a study of CD8 T cells in Susac syndrome. Random hexamers were used to reverse transcribe the RNA input (about 0.5 to 1 ug). One entry per CDR3 protein, called by TCRdb with MiXCR from the immunoSEQ multiplex PCR reads. The sample shows tens of thousands of distinct CDR3 sequences, just over 90% of them seen only once. Sequenced material: CD4+ T cells from PBMCs. All receptors derive from a human donor with Susac syndrome.

The V and J genes are TRBV28 and TRBJ2-7; 9 bases map to TRBD2. Germline-derived CDR1 and CDR2 are MDHEN and SYDVKM. Losses at the gene ends were 8 bases for V and 0 bases for J; bases not matched to a gene: 5. The CDR3 loop spans 14 amino acids. DNA for the CDR3: TGTGCCAGCCGAAATAGCGGGGGCTCCTACGAGCAGTACTTC. Translated, it gives CASRNSGGSYEQYF.

The rearrangement joins TRBV15 to TRBJ2-7; D not certain. CDR1 is LNHNV, CDR2 YYDKDF, per germline (reference sequence). The CDR3 consists of 18 residues. Trimming took off 1 base at V and 0 bases at J, with 19 bases between the two ends. Written as DNA, the CDR3 is TGTGCCACCAGCAGAGGTGCCCCCACCGAAACGAGCTCCTACGAGCAGTACTTC. Residues: CATSRGAPTETSSYEQYF.

There are a few counts of this clonotype. The rearrangement links TRBV7-8 to TRBJ1-1, with 7 positions matching TRBD1. This CDR3 has 16 residues. Germline CDR1 reads SGHVS; CDR2 reads FQNEAQ. Trimming cost V 5 bases and J 0 bases; bases outside gene matches: 9. This CDR3 reads CASSPRQGYMNTEAFF. In nucleotides, the CDR3 is TGTGCCAGCAGCCCCAGACAGGGATACATGAACACTGAAGCTTTCTTT.

The genes are TRBV6-2 or TRBV6-3 and TRBJ1-3, with D possibly being TRBD1 (6 bases). This CDR3 region has 16 residues. Germline V gene lookup returns CDR1 MNHEY and CDR2 SVGEGT. Trimming removed 5 bases from V and 0 bases from J, with 14 bases in between. This CDR3 is CASSPATGHSGNTIYF. The DNA of the CDR3 is TGTGCCAGCAGTCCCGCGACAGGCCACTCTGGAAACACCATATATTTT.

The rearrangement uses TRBV11-2 and TRBJ2-5, with D possibly matching TRBD1 (5 bases). Trimming stripped 5 bases from V and 1 base from J, with 14 bases between. CDR3 size: 15 residues. CDR1 SGHAT and CDR2 FQNNGV come from the germline V gene. The CDR3 sequence is CASSPLGQGQETQYF. CDR3 sequence (DNA): TGTGCCAGCAGCCCCCTTGGGCAGGGCCAAGAGACCCAGTACTTC. Based on the CDR3 plus reference TRBV11-2 and TRBJ2-5, the full variable domain is EAGVAQSPRYKIIEKRQSVAFWCNPISGHATLYWYQQILGQGPKLLIQFQNNGVVDDSQLPKDRFSAERLKGVDSTLKIQPAKLEDSAVYLCASSPLGQGQETQYFGPGTRLLVL.

The chain is built from TRBV28 and TRBJ1-2; 8 bases agree with TRBD1. The junction had 12 bases not matched to a gene; V was cut back by 8 bases and J by 7 bases. The CDR3 loop spans 14 amino acids. Germline values: CDR1 MDHEN, CDR2 SYDVKM. This chain's CDR3 is CASLLTGGMRGYTF. Written as DNA, the CDR3 is TGTGCCAGCCTCCTCACAGGGGGTATGCGTGGCTACACCTTC.

The V and J genes are TRBV3-1 and TRBJ1-5; unclear D gene. CDR1 and CDR2 from the germline V gene are LGHDT and YNNKEL (reference sequence). V lost 4 bases and J lost 5, with 12 bases in between. CDR3 length: 14 amino acids. CDR3 sequence reads: CASSRRAGDQPQHF. CDR3 in DNA: TGTGCCAGCAGCCGCCGGGCGGGTGATCAGCCCCAGCATTTT.

The rearrangement links TRBV2 to TRBJ1-1; possibly TRBD1 for D (5 bases). CDR1 and CDR2 from the germline V gene are SNHLY and FYNNEI. The CDR3 spans 14 residues. The V gene lost 0 bases and the J gene lost 7 bases, with 12 bases spanning the gap. The CDR3, as DNA: TGTGCCAGCAGTGAAGCGCTTGGGGGGGTTGAAGCTTTCTTT. This translates into CASSEALGGVEAFF.

This clonotype has a single count. The genes are TRBV7-2 and TRBJ2-7, with TRBD1 matching over 8 bases. Germline values: CDR1 SGHTA, CDR2 FQGNSA. J was trimmed by 2 bases and V by 2 bases; bases with no gene match: 11. The CDR3 has 17 residues. DNA for the CDR3: TGTGCCAGCAGCTTACCCGTTTTGGCACAGGGGGCCTACGAGCAGTACTTC. As protein: CASSLPVLAQGAYEQYF.

J is TRBJ1-5 and V is TRBV20-1; D gene unclear. V dropped 0 bases and J dropped 9 bases, with 15 bases sitting between them. The CDR3 is 14 residues long. Germline loops: CDR1 DFQATT, CDR2 SNEGSKA (reference sequence). The DNA for the CDR3 is TGCAGTGCTAGAGATGGGAGGGCCGGCGGGCCCCAGCATTTT. It encodes CSARDGRAGGPQHF.

Here the CDR3 reads CASSHTGSHEQYF. CDR3 nucleotide sequence: TGTGCCAGCAGCCACACAGGGTCCCACGAGCAGTACTTC. The chain carries TRBV3-1 and TRBJ2-7; TRBD1 might be the D (6 bases). The V gene's germline CDR1 is LGHDT and CDR2 YNNKEL (reference sequence). The CDR3 has 13 amino acids. The ends were cut back, 3 bases at V and 5 bases at J, with 11 bases in the middle.

The V gene is TRBV2, the J gene TRBJ1-2; D perhaps matches TRBD1 (6 bases). This CDR3 has 14 residues. Germline loops: CDR1 SNHLY, CDR2 FYNNEI. V shed 0 bases and J shed 8 bases, with 13 bases lying between them. The CDR3 coding sequence is TGTGCCAGCAGTGAAGCGCGAGGGCAGGGGGGCTACACCTTC. It encodes CASSEARGQGGYTF.

The rearrangement links TRBV12-3 or TRBV12-4 to TRBJ2-1, with a tentative D call TRBD1 (6 bases). This CDR3 is 14 amino acids long. V lost 3 bases and J 5 bases, leaving 11 bases between the germline ends. In nucleotides, the CDR3 is TGTGCCAGCAGTTTTGGGGGCGCCGACAATGAGCAGTTCTTC. Its translation: CASSFGGADNEQFF.

The chain combines TRBV28 with TRBJ2-3, with a tentative D call TRBD2 (7 bases). The length of the CDR3 is 14 residues. Germline V gene sequence: CDR1 MDHEN, CDR2 SYDVKM. V lost 5 bases, J lost 2 bases, and 11 bases lay in between. CDR3 amino acids: CASSPGGSTDTQYF. CDR3 DNA sequence: TGTGCCAGCAGTCCGGGGGGCTCCACAGATACGCAGTATTTT.

The chain uses TRBV7-8 and TRBJ1-1; possible D gene TRBD1, 6 bases. The germline CDR1 and CDR2 sequences are SGHVS and FQNEAQ. The CDR3 is 14 amino acids. The germline V and J ends were trimmed by 5 bases and 5 bases, with 15 bases remaining between them. CDR3 protein: CASSLTGSWTEAFF. The CDR3 bases are TGTGCCAGCAGCCTTACAGGGAGTTGGACTGAAGCTTTCTTT.

This clonotype was seen a few times. The chain recombines TRBV6-4 with TRBJ2-3, with unresolved D. Germline loops: CDR1 MRHNA, CDR2 SNTAGT. Trimming shortened V by 9 bases and J by 4 bases, and 11 bases separated the two germline ends. The CDR3 covers 12 residues. This chain's CDR3 is CARPLYPDTQYF. The CDR3 nucleotides read TGTGCCAGACCTCTCTACCCAGATACGCAGTATTTT.

A few counts support this clonotype. The gene calls are TRBV7-3 and TRBJ2-3; 8 nucleotides agree with TRBD1. CDR1 is SGHTA, CDR2 FQGTGA, per germline. CDR3 size: 14 residues. The V and J ends lost 2 bases and 6 bases, in that order; junction bases with no gene match: 4. DNA of the CDR3: TGTGCCAGCAGCTTAGGACAGGGTGGGGATACGCAGTATTTT. Its translation: CASSLGQGGDTQYF. Supplemented by reference TRBV7-3 and TRBJ2-3, the full variable domain reads GAGVSQTPSNKVTEKGKYVELRCDPISGHTALYWYRQSLGQGPEFLIYFQGTGAADDSGLPNDRFFAVRPEGSVSTLKIQRTERGDSAVYLCASSLGQGGDTQYFGPGTRLTVL.

The V gene is TRBV6-1, the J gene TRBJ1-1; no definite D call. The CDR3 runs 14 residues. Trimming left V 4 bases short and J 0 bases short, with 9 bases between. Germline assignment: CDR1 MNHNS and CDR2 SASEGT. CDR3: CASSASAVNTEAFF. The CDR3 DNA reads TGTGCCAGCAGTGCATCAGCAGTGAACACTGAAGCTTTCTTT.

The chain combines TRBV13 with TRBJ1-2; TRBD1 might be the D (6 bases). The V end was cut by 7 bases, the J end by 8 bases, with 17 bases between. The CDR3 sequence is 13 residues long. Germline V gene sequence: CDR1 PRHDT, CDR2 FYEKMQ (reference sequence). Here the CDR3 DNA reads TGTGCCAGCACATGGACAGAAAGGGGCGGCTACACCTTC. Translating gives CASTWTERGGYTF.

This rearrangement joins TRBV5-1 to TRBJ1-3, with 8 bases that match TRBD1. The CDR3 runs to 17 residues. V lost 3 bases, J lost 0 bases, and 8 bases stayed unmatched. Germline V lookup: CDR1 SGHRS, CDR2 YFSETQ. The CDR3 protein is CASSYSGTGLSGNTIYF. In nucleotides, the CDR3 is TGCGCCAGCAGCTACTCCGGGACAGGACTCTCTGGAAACACCATATATTTT.

The V call is TRBV5-1, the J call TRBJ2-7, with D perhaps matching TRBD1 (6 bases). Germline values: CDR1 SGHRS, CDR2 YFSETQ. Trimming stripped 1 base from V and 7 bases from J, with 21 bases between. The CDR3 consists of 16 residues. The DNA of the CDR3 is TGCGCCAGCAGCTTGTCAGGGGCACGGACAGCCCGGGAGCAGTACTTC. Protein: CASSLSGARTAREQYF.

The chain couples TRBV6-2 or TRBV6-3 to TRBJ2-3; D is perhaps TRBD1 (6 bases). Trimming stripped 5 bases from V and 2 bases from J, with 11 bases between. This CDR3 comprises 14 residues. CDR1 MNHEY and CDR2 SVGEGT come from the germline V gene. The DNA of the CDR3 is TGTGCCAGCAGTCGGACAGTTAACACAGATACGCAGTATTTT. Translated, it gives CASSRTVNTDTQYF.

The CDR3 here is CASSRGGAGGNEQFF. The DNA of the CDR3 is TGTGCCAGCTCACGGGGGGGGGCCGGAGGCAATGAGCAGTTCTTC. This chain uses TRBV18 with TRBJ2-1; tentative D call: TRBD2 (7 bases). The CDR3 loop spans 15 amino acids. V gave up 4 bases and J gave up 6 bases, with 16 bases separating them. Germline values: CDR1 KGHSH, CDR2 LQKENI.

The chain links TRBV5-4 to TRBJ2-5; TRBD1 might be the D (5 bases). The V and J ends lost 3 bases and 2 bases respectively, with 11 bases between them. The length of the CDR3 is 14 residues. Looked up from germline, CDR1 is SGHNT and CDR2 is YYREEE (reference sequence). The DNA of the CDR3 is TGTGCCAGCAGCTCCGGACGGACACAAGAGACCCAGTACTTC. It codes for CASSSGRTQETQYF.

The chain couples TRBV7-2 to TRBJ1-2; 7 bases fit TRBD1. The CDR3 consists of 16 residues. Looked up from germline, CDR1 is SGHTA and CDR2 is FQGNSA. Losses at the gene ends were 2 bases for V and 5 bases for J; bases not matched to a gene: 11. The DNA of the CDR3 is TGTGCCAGCAGCTTAACAGGGGCCTCCTTAGGTTATGGCTACACCTTC. It translates to CASSLTGASLGYGYTF.

The chain couples TRBV6-2 or TRBV6-3 to TRBJ1-2; TRBD1 might be the D (6 bases). This CDR3 is built from 15 residues. Germline V gene lookup returns CDR1 MNHEY and CDR2 SVGEGT. The V end was cut by 6 bases, the J end by 4 bases, with 18 bases between. CDR3 in DNA: TGTGCCAGCAGACAACCCGCCGGACAGAGCTATGGCTACACCTTC. It specifies CASRQPAGQSYGYTF.

The chain joins TRBV19 to TRBJ2-1; 11 bases fit TRBD2. J was trimmed by 0 bases and V by 2 bases; bases with no gene match: 12. The CDR3 has 20 amino acids. The germline CDR1 and CDR2 sequences are LNHDA and SQIVND (reference sequence). CDR3: CASSILGASGGPSSYNEQFF. The CDR3 bases are TGTGCCAGTAGTATATTAGGGGCTAGCGGGGGGCCGAGCTCCTACAATGAGCAGTTCTTC. Supplemented by reference TRBV19 and TRBJ2-1, the full variable domain reads DGGITQSPKYLFRKEGQNVTLSCEQNLNHDAMYWYRQDPGQGLRLIYYSQIVNDFQKGDIAEGYSVSREKKESFPLTVTSAQKNPTAFYLCASSILGASGGPSSYNEQFFGPGTRLTVL.

The V and J genes are TRBV28 and TRBJ1-4; D perhaps matches TRBD1 (6 bases). The V end lost 4 bases, the J end lost 5 bases, and 14 bases lay between the germline ends. The germline CDR1 and CDR2 sequences are MDHEN and SYDVKM. The CDR3 runs to 15 residues. In DNA, the CDR3 is TGTGCCAGCAGTTGGGCCACAGGGAAGAATGAAAAACTGTTTTTT. Its protein product is CASSWATGKNEKLFF.